The 16 T cell receptor beta chains presented below share a single source sample, sequenced in a study of glioma-infiltrating T cells. Amplification of TCR alpha and beta CDR3 regions from RNA used iRepertoire nested multiplex PCR. From the multiplex PCR reads, TCRdb called clonotypes with MiXCR, one entry per CDR3 protein. Here the sample spans approximately 100,000 distinct CDR3 sequences, under 30% being singletons. The sample was glioma tissue, nonneoplastic brain tissue, or PBMCs (not recorded which). These receptors were taken from a human donor with low-grade glioma or glioblastoma, undergoing nonglioma brain surgery, or in good health (not recorded which).

The chain links TRBV29-1 to TRBJ2-7, with 11 bases aligning to TRBD2. This CDR3 contains 14 residues. Germline lookup yields CDR1 SQVTM and CDR2 ANQGSEA. The J segment lost 7 bases and the V segment lost 6 bases, leaving 11 bases of the junction unmatched. The CDR3 nucleotides are TGCAGCGTGCACGGGACTAGCGGAAGTCGGGAGCAGTACTTC. Translation gives CSVHGTSGSREQYF.

This rearrangement joins TRBV29-1 to TRBJ1-3; 9 positions match TRBD1. This CDR3 region has 17 residues. The germline V gene has CDR1 SQVTM and CDR2 ANQGSEA. J was trimmed by 14 bases and V by 6 bases; bases with no gene match: 26. The CDR3 sequence: CSVGLDNRGPWGNTVYF. CDR3 sequence (DNA): TGCAGCGTCGGACTGGACAACAGGGGGCCGTGGGGAAACACAGTATATTTT.

This clonotype was found a few times. This chain uses TRBV5-1 with TRBJ2-1, with 7 bases fitting TRBD2. J lost 1 base, V lost 0 bases, and 1 base had no gene match. The germline V gene encodes CDR1 SGHRS and CDR2 YFSETQ. This CDR3 is built from 15 residues. The CDR3 sequence is CASSLERGSYNEQFF. In nucleotides, the CDR3 is TGCGCCAGCAGCTTGGAGCGGGGTTCCTACAATGAGCAGTTCTTC.

The table lists this clonotype with many counts. The chain carries TRBV20-1 and TRBJ1-5; D is undetermined. CDR3 length: 13 residues. Germline loops: CDR1 DFQATT, CDR2 SNEGSKA (reference sequence). The V and J ends lost 6 bases and 0 bases respectively, with 9 bases between them. CDR3 sequence (DNA): TGCAGTGCCCCCTGGGGTAGCAATCAGCCCCAGCATTTT. Residues: CSAPWGSNQPQHF.

This clonotype was observed at least ten times. The rearrangement joins TRBV28 to TRBJ2-1; D gene unclear. Per germline, CDR1 MDHEN and CDR2 SYDVKM. Trimming shortened V by 8 bases and J by 7 bases, and 9 bases separated the two germline ends. The CDR3 is made up of 11 amino acids. In DNA form, the CDR3 reads TGTGCCAGCCTTCGGTCTAATGAGCAGTTCTTC. The encoded protein is CASLRSNEQFF. The variable domain in full, with the rest retrieved from reference TRBV28 and TRBJ2-1, is DVKVTQSSRYLVKRTGEKVFLECVQDMDHENMFWYRQDPGLGLRLIYFSYDVKMKEKGDIPEGYSVSREKKERFSLILESASTNQTSMYLCASLRSNEQFFGPGTRLTVL.

This clonotype occurred many times. The chain couples TRBV5-1 to TRBJ2-1; no reliable D call. The V gene lost 0 bases and the J gene lost 5 bases, with 6 bases spanning the gap. The CDR3 loop spans 13 amino acids. Germline V gene data show CDR1 as SGHRS and CDR2 as YFSETQ. In DNA form, the CDR3 reads TGCGCCAGCAGCTTGGCCTGGGACAATGAGCAGTTCTTC. It encodes CASSLAWDNEQFF.

The table lists this clonotype with a count of one. The V and J genes are TRBV2 and TRBJ1-2; a possible D gene is TRBD1 (6 bases). Germline loops: CDR1 SNHLY, CDR2 FYNNEI. The CDR3 runs to 14 residues. V gave up 6 bases and J gave up 1 base, with 12 bases separating them. As DNA, the CDR3 is TGTGCCAGCAGCCGGACAGAAAATAACTATGGCTACACCTTC. Translated, it gives CASSRTENNYGYTF.

The chain is built from TRBV20-1 and TRBJ2-5, with unresolved D. With 6 bases removed from V and 1 base from J, the gap between germline ends came to 21 bases. CDR3 length: 16 residues. CDR1 and CDR2 (germline): DFQATT, SNEGSKA (reference sequence). The CDR3 region has the DNA TGCAGTGCCAGCAGTGCTTCACCCTTCACCCAAGAGACCCAGTACTTC. Residues: CSASSASPFTQETQYF.

This clonotype appeared many times. The chain joins TRBV28 to TRBJ2-5; D may correspond to TRBD1 or TRBD2 (5 bases each). The CDR3 length is 15 residues. Germline V gene lookup returns CDR1 MDHEN and CDR2 SYDVKM. The ends were cut back, 2 bases at V and 5 bases at J, with 15 bases in the middle. CDR3 residues: CASSLGDLVVETQYF. The CDR3, as DNA: TGTGCCAGCAGTTTAGGGGACCTGGTTGTCGAGACCCAGTACTTC.

This clonotype was detected only a few times. V usage is TRBV5-1 and J usage is TRBJ1-6; D call uncertain. The V end was cut by 3 bases, the J end by 4 bases, with 14 bases between. Germline CDR1 is SGHRS and CDR2 is YFSETQ. This CDR3 region has 16 residues. CDR3 in amino acids: CASSSQVEVYNSPLHF. As DNA, the CDR3 is TGCGCCAGCAGCTCGCAGGTGGAGGTATATAATTCACCCCTCCACTTT.

Ten or more counts support this clonotype. The rearrangement joins TRBV18 to TRBJ1-1; D may be TRBD1 (6 bases). CDR1 is KGHSH, CDR2 LQKENI, per germline. The CDR3 covers 14 residues. The V gene lost 2 bases and the J gene lost 4 bases, with 11 bases spanning the gap. The CDR3 DNA follows: TGTGCCAGCTCACCAAGCACCAGGGGCACTGAAGCTTTCTTT. It translates to CASSPSTRGTEAFF.

With respect to this clonotype: Since a much larger clone is just one base distant, this may be a read error. The conserved phenylalanine or tryptophan normally closing the CDR3 is absent here, so this likely arose from a read error. This rearrangement joins TRBV28 to TRBJ1-5, with 7 positions matching TRBD1. After removal of 8 bases from V and 1 base from J, the junction contained 11 bases not matched to a gene. Germline V gene data show CDR1 as MDHEN and CDR2 as SYDVKM. The CDR3 has 16 residues. CDR3 protein: CASRQGVGGSNQPQHL. Here the CDR3 DNA reads TGTGCCAGCCGACAGGGCGTGGGGGGGAGCAATCAGCCCCAGCATCTT.

This clonotype occurred many times. This chain links TRBV7-2 with TRBJ1-3; no reliable D call. Germline loops: CDR1 SGHTA, CDR2 FQGNSA. This CDR3 is 14 amino acids long. Trimming took off 1 base at V and 1 base at J, with 5 bases between the two ends. CDR3 sequence (DNA): TGTGCCAGCAGCTTAGTCTTTTCTGGAAACACCATATATTTT. Its translation is CASSLVFSGNTIYF.

To note about this clonotype: Since a much larger clone is just one base distant, this may be a read error. The chain has TRBV4-1 and TRBJ1-3; a weak D match, TRBD1 (5 bases). Germline loops: CDR1 MGHRA, CDR2 YSYEKL. V shed 2 bases and J shed 2 bases, with 16 bases lying between them. The CDR3 spans 17 residues. The CDR3 region has the DNA TGCGCCAGCAGCCAAAGAGGGCAGGGTGAAGCTGGAAACACCATATATTTT. It yields the protein CASSQRGQGEAGNTIYF.

This clonotype was recorded at least ten times. The genes are TRBV20-1 and TRBJ2-1; TRBD2 aligns across 7 bases. The germline V gene encodes CDR1 DFQATT and CDR2 SNEGSKA (reference sequence). Trimming cost V 2 bases and J 2 bases; bases outside gene matches: 0. The CDR3 is made up of 13 amino acids. CDR3 nucleotides: TGCAGTGCTAGACTAGCGGCCTACAATGAGCAGTTCTTC. This codes for CSARLAAYNEQFF.

Regarding this clonotype: A single base separates this from a much larger clone, so it may be a read error. J is TRBJ2-2 and V is TRBV6-4, with D possibly being TRBD2 (5 bases). The ends were cut back, 0 bases at V and 6 bases at J, with 11 bases in the middle. Germline lookup yields CDR1 MRHNA and CDR2 SNTAGT. The length of the CDR3 is 15 residues. CDR3 DNA: TGTGCCAGCAGTGACTCGAGGGATAACGCCGGGGAGCTGTTTTTT. This gives the protein CASSDSRDNAGELFF.